The 31 T cell receptor beta chains given below trace back to one sample, sequenced in a study of blood T cell repertoires in COVID-19. Profiling relied on immunoSEQ multiplex PCR, and the TCRdb table lists in-frame clones only, not all of them. The sample holds about 350,000 clones; roughly nine tenths are singletons and the top ten take approximately 0.93%. Sequences were obtained from PBMCs or T cells enriched from blood (not recorded which). The receptors stem from a young woman who had recovered from COVID-19.

This clone was detected only once. This rearrangement joins TRBV20-1 to TRBJ1-1; TRBD1 might be the D (5 bases). CDR1 and CDR2 from the germline V gene are DFQATT and SNEGSKA (reference sequence). This CDR3 is 14 amino acids long. Trimming shortened V by 3 bases and J by 0 bases, and 11 bases separated the two germline ends. CDR3 DNA: TGCAGTGCTAGTATGCAGGGAATGAACACTGAAGCTTTCTTT. Amino acids: CSASMQGMNTEAFF.

With regard to this clone: Other DNA variants within this sample encode the same CDR3. The V and J genes are TRBV19 and TRBJ1-6; 10 positions agree with TRBD1. The V and J ends lost 7 bases and 6 bases, in that order; junction bases with no gene match: 6. The germline V gene has CDR1 LNHDA and CDR2 SQIVND (reference sequence). The CDR3 runs to 15 residues. The CDR3 here is CASTPGQGGNSPLHF. Written as DNA, the CDR3 is TGTGCCAGTACGCCCGGACAGGGGGGTAATTCACCCCTCCACTTT.

The chain uses TRBV19 and TRBJ2-2; D may be TRBD1 (5 bases). CDR3 size: 15 residues. Trimming removed 1 base from V and 7 bases from J, with 13 bases in between. CDR1 LNHDA and CDR2 SQIVND come from the germline V gene (reference sequence). Here the CDR3 reads CASSIGRVVSGELFF. The CDR3 coding sequence is TGTGCCAGTAGTATAGGCAGGGTAGTAAGCGGGGAGCTGTTTTTT.

The CDR3 coding sequence is TGTGCCAGCAGCTTAGATGGGGACAGCAACACCGGGGAGCTGTTTTTT. This encodes CASSLDGDSNTGELFF. This chain connects TRBV11-3 to TRBJ2-2, with 7 bases lining up with TRBD1. With V trimmed by 0 bases and J by 2 bases, 3 bases remained unmatched. Germline V gene data show CDR1 as SGHNT and CDR2 as YENEEA. The CDR3 totals 16 residues.

This clone was picked up one time. The chain has TRBV5-5 and TRBJ1-6; a possible D gene is TRBD1 (5 bases). CDR3 size: 16 residues. CDR1 and CDR2 from the germline V gene are SGHKS and YYEKEE (reference sequence). Trimming removed 4 bases at V and 8 bases at J, with 19 bases between. The CDR3 protein is CASSAQIQGRDSPLHF. The CDR3 nucleotides are TGTGCCAGCAGCGCCCAAATCCAGGGTCGTGATTCACCCCTCCACTTT. Filled out from reference TRBV5-5 and TRBJ1-6, the complete variable domain reads DAGVTQSPTHLIKTRGQQVTLRCSPISGHKSVSWYQQVLGQGPQFIFQYYEKEERGRGNFPDRFSARQFPNYSSELNVNALLLGDSALYLCASSAQIQGRDSPLHFGNGTRLTVT.

The chain combines TRBV5-4 with TRBJ1-1; D possibly corresponds to TRBD1 (5 bases). Trimming took 1 base from V and 2 from J, leaving 9 bases between them. The CDR3 length is 14 residues. Germline V gives CDR1 SGHNT, CDR2 YYREEE (reference sequence). Here the CDR3 reads CASSLNQGNTEAFF. For the CDR3, the DNA is TGTGCCAGCAGCTTGAACCAGGGAAACACTGAAGCTTTCTTT.

The J gene is TRBJ2-7, the V gene TRBV3-1 (or the pseudogene TRBV3-2); 11 bases match TRBD1. The CDR3 runs 15 residues. Trimming at V came to 4 bases and at J to 3 bases, leaving 5 bases not matched to a gene. Germline V gives CDR1 LGHDT, CDR2 YNNKEL (reference sequence). CDR3 DNA: TGTGCCAGCAGCCGCAAGGGACAGGGGGACTACGAGCAGTACTTC. This encodes CASSRKGQGDYEQYF.

V usage is TRBV15 and J usage is TRBJ1-3; TRBD1 matches at 7 bases. Looked up from germline, CDR1 is LNHNV and CDR2 is YYDKDF (reference sequence). The CDR3 covers 15 residues. V lost 1 base to trimming and J lost 4 bases; unmatched junction nucleotides: 4. The DNA of the CDR3 is TGTGCCACCAGCAGAGGGACAGGCTCCGGAAACACCATATATTTT. Protein product: CATSRGTGSGNTIYF. Full variable domain (outside the CDR3, taken from reference TRBV15 and TRBJ1-3): DAMVIQNPRYQVTQFGKPVTLSCSQTLNHNVMYWYQQKSSQAPKLLFHYYDKDFNNEADTPDNFQSRRPNTSFCFLDIRSPGLGDTAMYLCATSRGTGSGNTIYFGEGSWLTVV.

The chain joins TRBV23-1 to TRBJ1-2; the D is unclear. TRBV23-1 falls under the ORF class, with uncertain function. With 3 bases removed from V and 1 base from J, the gap between germline ends came to 18 bases. The CDR3 is made up of 17 amino acids. The CDR3 here is CASSHPRQRQGNYGYTF. CDR3 bases: TGCGCCAGCAGTCACCCCCGGCAGCGCCAAGGTAACTATGGCTACACCTTC.

The V gene is TRBV28, the J gene TRBJ2-7; D perhaps matches TRBD2 (6 bases). CDR3 length: 16 residues. In germline, CDR1 is MDHEN, CDR2 SYDVKM. V was cut by 2 bases and J by 2 bases, with 16 bases left in between. Written as DNA, the CDR3 is TGTGCCAGCAGTTTAGGCCAGAGTGCGGGGACCTACGAGCAGTACTTC. It codes for CASSLGQSAGTYEQYF. The whole variable domain, filled in from reference TRBV28 and TRBJ2-7, reads DVKVTQSSRYLVKRTGEKVFLECVQDMDHENMFWYRQDPGLGLRLIYFSYDVKMKEKGDIPEGYSVSREKKERFSLILESASTNQTSMYLCASSLGQSAGTYEQYFGPGTRLTVT.

The rearrangement uses TRBV4-1 and TRBJ2-7, with 9 bases fitting TRBD1. Per germline, CDR1 MGHRA and CDR2 YSYEKL. The CDR3 sequence is 15 residues long. Trimming removed 4 bases from V and 0 bases from J; junction bases left unmatched: 4. The CDR3 nucleotides are TGCGCCAGCAGCCCCGGACAGGGGTTCTCCTACGAGCAGTACTTC. The encoded protein is CASSPGQGFSYEQYF.

The rearrangement links TRBV11-3 to TRBJ1-1, with TRBD1 matching 7 bases. CDR3 length: 18 residues. Germline values: CDR1 SGHNT, CDR2 YENEEA. Trimming took 3 bases from V and 3 from J; bases not matched to a gene: 16. CDR3 in amino acids: CASSFPQSKGAAYTEAFF. CDR3 DNA sequence: TGTGCCAGCAGCTTTCCCCAAAGTAAGGGGGCGGCGTACACTGAAGCTTTCTTT.

The V and J genes are TRBV19 and TRBJ2-2, with TRBD2 matching 8 bases. CDR1 is LNHDA and CDR2 is SQIVND in the germline V gene (reference sequence). Trimming removed 0 bases from V and 0 bases from J; junction bases left unmatched: 6. CDR3 length: 18 amino acids. CDR3 nucleotides: TGTGCCAGTAGTATAGATGGTAGCGGGGATTCGAACACCGGGGAGCTGTTTTTT. This encodes CASSIDGSGDSNTGELFF.

V usage is TRBV13 and J usage is TRBJ2-7, with D tentatively TRBD1 (6 bases). Per the germline V gene, CDR1 is PRHDT and CDR2 is FYEKMQ (reference sequence). The CDR3 is 14 residues long. The V gene lost 5 bases and the J gene lost 3 bases, with 14 bases spanning the gap. CDR3 nucleotides: TGTGCCAGCAGCCGCGTCACAGGGAACTACGAGCAGTACTTC. Amino acid sequence: CASSRVTGNYEQYF.

The V and J genes are TRBV27 and TRBJ1-3, with D possibly being TRBD1 (5 bases). V dropped 0 bases and J dropped 2 bases, with 14 bases sitting between them. CDR3 length equals 17 residues. Germline CDR1 MNHEY, CDR2 SMNVEV (reference sequence). In DNA, the CDR3 is TGTGCCAGCAGTTTATCGGGGCAGGGCAGACCTGGAAACACCATATATTTT. It encodes CASSLSGQGRPGNTIYF.

Turning to this clone: Within the sample, other DNA sequences also encode this same CDR3. CDR3 in amino acids: CASSLLGGYEQYF. In nucleotides, the CDR3 is TGTGCCAGCAGTTTATTGGGAGGCTACGAGCAGTACTTC. The genes are TRBV28 and TRBJ2-7, with D possibly being TRBD2 (6 bases). Germline CDR1 is MDHEN and CDR2 is SYDVKM. There are 13 residues in the CDR3. The V end lost 1 base, the J end lost 3 bases, and 7 bases lay between the germline ends.

This chain connects TRBV20-1 to TRBJ1-4; TRBD1 is a possible D gene (5 bases). The CDR3 has 11 amino acids. The V and J ends lost 2 bases and 12 bases respectively, with 10 bases between them. Germline V lookup: CDR1 DFQATT, CDR2 SNEGSKA (reference sequence). Here the CDR3 DNA reads TGCAGTGCTAGATTGCAGGGCGAACTGTTTTTT. This sequence encodes CSARLQGELFF.

This chain links TRBV11-2 with TRBJ1-2, with D maybe TRBD1 (5 bases). V dropped 5 bases and J dropped 0 bases, with 19 bases sitting between them. Germline V gives CDR1 SGHAT, CDR2 FQNNGV. The CDR3 consists of 17 residues. The DNA for the CDR3 is TGTGCCAGCAGCCACCCCGGGACGGGGGATCCTAACTATGGCTACACCTTC. This encodes CASSHPGTGDPNYGYTF.

This chain connects TRBV18 to TRBJ2-3, with a weak D call TRBD2 (6 bases). Trimming stripped 3 bases from V and 1 base from J, with 11 bases between. The germline V gene has CDR1 KGHSH and CDR2 LQKENI. The CDR3 has 15 amino acids. CDR3 residues: CASSPTRLGTDTQYF. Here the CDR3 DNA reads TGTGCCAGCTCACCCACTCGACTAGGCACAGATACGCAGTATTTT.

This chain connects TRBV28 to TRBJ1-4, with 8 bases lining up with TRBD1. CDR3 size: 15 residues. V gave up 6 bases and J gave up 2 bases; unmatched junction bases: 5. Germline CDR1 MDHEN, CDR2 SYDVKM. CDR3 DNA sequence: TGTGCCAGCAGGCCTGACAGGGGCACTAATGAAAAACTGTTTTTT. This sequence encodes CASRPDRGTNEKLFF.

The V and J genes are TRBV15 and TRBJ2-3; D is unresolved. This CDR3 has 15 amino acids. Between the trimmed V and J ends, which lost 2 bases and 4 bases, there was a span of 13 bases. CDR1 and CDR2 from the germline V gene are LNHNV and YYDKDF (reference sequence). The CDR3 reads CATSRFPGPSDTQYF. In nucleotides, the CDR3 is TGTGCCACCAGCAGATTCCCTGGGCCTTCAGATACGCAGTATTTT.

The chain joins TRBV19 to TRBJ2-7; 10 bases fit TRBD1. Germline CDR1 is LNHDA and CDR2 is SQIVND (reference sequence). The trim removed 3 bases at V and 1 base at J, leaving 0 bases unmatched. The CDR3 consists of 14 residues. The CDR3 DNA sequence: TGTGCCAGTAGTATGGGACAGGGGTCCTACGAGCAGTACTTC. This gives the protein CASSMGQGSYEQYF.

There are a few counts of this clone. V is TRBV11-2 and J is TRBJ2-1; a possible D gene is TRBD2 (5 bases). Trimming left V 1 base short and J 0 bases short, with 16 bases between. This CDR3 comprises 18 residues. CDR1 is SGHAT and CDR2 is FQNNGV in the germline V gene. CDR3 DNA sequence: TGTGCCAGCAGCTTAGTTGGGTTAGCGCGGTACTCCTACAATGAGCAGTTCTTC. Its protein product is CASSLVGLARYSYNEQFF.

The chain carries TRBV27 and TRBJ1-1, with 7 positions matching TRBD1. With V trimmed by 8 bases and J by 6 bases, 9 bases remained unmatched. This CDR3 contains 13 residues. CDR1 and CDR2 (germline): MNHEY, SMNVEV (reference sequence). CDR3 sequence: CASGRTGVPEAFF. CDR3 coding DNA: TGTGCCAGCGGCAGAACAGGGGTTCCTGAAGCTTTCTTT.

The chain is built from TRBV6-5 and TRBJ2-2; TRBD2 aligns across 7 bases. The germline gives CDR1 MNHEY, CDR2 SVGAGI. The CDR3 runs to 15 residues. With V trimmed by 6 bases and J by 0 bases, 4 bases remained unmatched. In nucleotides, the CDR3 is TGTGCCAGCAGACGGGGGGATACGAACACCGGGGAGCTGTTTTTT. Amino acids: CASRRGDTNTGELFF.

In this sample, this clone turned up a few times. DNA of the CDR3: TGTGCCAGCAGCGTAGGCTCCCCCAGCTCCTACAATGAGCAGTTCTTC. Translation gives CASSVGSPSSYNEQFF. V is TRBV9 and J is TRBJ2-1; unclear D gene. Germline V CDR1 and CDR2: SGDLS, YYNGEE. The CDR3 consists of 16 residues. V was trimmed by 0 bases and J by 0 bases, leaving 10 bases between them.

The chain recombines TRBV18 with TRBJ1-5; D might be TRBD1 (6 bases). V lost 5 bases to trimming and J lost 7 bases, with 12 bases between them. The CDR3 contains 13 residues. CDR1 is KGHSH, CDR2 LQKENI, per germline. CDR3 residues: CASSGQRDQPQHF. Here the CDR3 DNA reads TGTGCCAGCTCAGGACAGCGGGACCAGCCCCAGCATTTT.

The chain recombines TRBV7-8 with TRBJ2-7; 7 nucleotides align to TRBD1. This CDR3 has 17 amino acids. Per the germline V gene, CDR1 is SGHVS and CDR2 is FQNEAQ. V was pared by 2 bases and J by 3 bases, with 13 bases of the junction left unmatched. The CDR3 is CASSLPTGSVLVYEQYF. CDR3 DNA sequence: TGTGCCAGCAGCTTACCGACAGGGTCGGTTTTGGTCTACGAGCAGTACTTC. Drawing the rest from reference TRBV7-8 and TRBJ2-7, the complete variable domain is GAGVSQSPRYKVAKRGQDVALRCDPISGHVSLFWYQQALGQGPEFLTYFQNEAQLDKSGLPSDRFFAERPEGSVSTLKIQRTQQEDSAVYLCASSLPTGSVLVYEQYFGPGTRLTVT.

The rearrangement links TRBV7-8 to TRBJ2-5, with TRBD2 identical over 12 bases. Trimming removed 5 bases from V and 7 bases from J; junction bases left unmatched: 8. The CDR3 sequence is 15 residues long. From germline, CDR1 is SGHVS and CDR2 FQNEAQ. The CDR3 DNA is TGTGCCAGCAGCCCCTACCCGGGACTAGCGGGGACCCAGTACTTC. Translating gives CASSPYPGLAGTQYF. The full variable domain, rest sourced from reference TRBV7-8 and TRBJ2-5, is GAGVSQSPRYKVAKRGQDVALRCDPISGHVSLFWYQQALGQGPEFLTYFQNEAQLDKSGLPSDRFFAERPEGSVSTLKIQRTQQEDSAVYLCASSPYPGLAGTQYFGPGTRLLVL.

V usage is TRBV7-9 and J usage is TRBJ2-2; 7 nucleotides match TRBD1. The CDR3 length is 15 residues. The germline CDR1 and CDR2 sequences are SEHNR and FQNEAQ (reference sequence). The trim removed 5 bases at V and 6 bases at J, leaving 9 bases unmatched. The CDR3 here is CASSLKGALPGELFF. The DNA for the CDR3 is TGTGCCAGCAGCCTAAAGGGGGCCCTTCCCGGGGAGCTGTTTTTT.

The gene calls are TRBV11-2 and TRBJ2-7, with D perhaps matching TRBD1 (6 bases). Germline lookup yields CDR1 SGHAT and CDR2 FQNNGV. The CDR3 loop spans 17 amino acids. V lost 3 bases and J 2 bases, leaving 20 bases between the germline ends. CDR3 nucleotides: TGTGCCAGCAGCTTGAGTTCGCGGCAGGGGACAACCTACGAGCAGTACTTC. This codes for CASSLSSRQGTTYEQYF.